Within the sample, the clone carrying this TCR beta chain is medium-sized (0.01 to 0.1%). The antigen is unknown. Germline V CDR1 and CDR2: SGHRS, YFSETQ. Trimming cost V 1 base and J 4 bases, with 14 bases left between them. The CDR3 covers 15 residues. After constant-region reverse-primer amplification, full-length variable regions underwent semi-nested PCR with Nested Universal Primer A. TCRdb processed the 5' RACE reads anew with MiXCR; each CDR3 protein has one entry. Of about 8,600 distinct CDR3 sequences in the sample, about a sixth were seen once. General observations from the study: The TCR gene usage of tumor memory CD4+ T cells clustered together with blood and lymph node memory CD4+ cells and with lymph node naive CD4+ cells.

The sequence was obtained from a female donor with breast cancer. Sequencing was carried out using memory CD4+ T cells sorted from blood. The subset was: memory CD4+ T cells, CD4+CD45RO+CD25-. This chain links TRBV5-1 with TRBJ1-1; no definite D call. The CDR3 DNA reads TGCGCCAGCAGCTTGTCTTTGGTATCGGGCACTGAAGCTTTCTTT. Translation gives CASSLSLVSGTEAFF.